One and the same sample provided the 3 T cell receptor beta chains below, sequenced in a study of T cell responses to AZD1222 COVID-19 vaccine. The table came from immunoSEQ multiplex PCR; TCRdb's copy has only in-frame clones and leaves some out. This sample has around 150,000 clones, with about 95% found just once. Source: peripheral blood, taken on day 0 of AZD1222 vaccination. The source is an adult in good health.

The V gene is TRBV5-1, the J gene TRBJ2-2, with D uncertain. Trimming took 1 base from V and 0 from J, leaving 1 base between them. This CDR3 is 13 amino acids long. Looked up from germline, CDR1 is SGHRS and CDR2 is YFSETQ. The CDR3: CASSLPNTGELFF. In nucleotides, the CDR3 is TGCGCCAGCAGCTTGCCGAACACCGGGGAGCTGTTTTTT. The whole variable domain, filled in from reference TRBV5-1 and TRBJ2-2, reads KAGVTQTPRYLIKTRGQQVTLSCSPISGHRSVSWYQQTPGQGLQFLFEYFSETQRNKGNFPGRFSGRQFSNSRSEMNVSTLELGDSALYLCASSLPNTGELFFGEGSRLTVL.

This chain joins TRBV5-1 and TRBJ2-4; 9 bases match TRBD2. The CDR3 is made up of 15 amino acids. With V trimmed by 0 bases and J by 6 bases, 4 bases remained unmatched. Per germline, CDR1 SGHRS and CDR2 YFSETQ. DNA for the CDR3: TGCGCCAGCAGCTTGGCGTCACTAGCGGGAAACATTCAGTACTTC. Translation: CASSLASLAGNIQYF.

This clone appeared once. This chain links TRBV6-2 or TRBV6-3 with TRBJ2-7; the match to TRBD1 covers 7 bases. Germline V lookup: CDR1 MNHEY, CDR2 SVGEGT. V shed 6 bases, J shed 4 bases, and the junction held 15 bases outside the gene matches. The CDR3 is made up of 16 amino acids. The DNA for the CDR3 is TGTGCCAGCAGCCAAAGGTTGGTGACAGGGACGTACGAGCAGTACGTC. Protein: CASSQRLVTGTYEQYV.